The 29 T cell receptor beta chains presented below share a single source sample, sequenced in a study of CD8 T cells in ankylosing spondylitis. In TCRdb, the 5' RACE reads were re-called with MiXCR into one record per CDR3 protein. The sample lists about 92,000 distinct CDR3 sequences; around 10% were seen once. Material for sequencing was blood, either unsorted or a sorted T cell fraction (not recorded which). The origin of the receptors is a male donor with ankylosing spondylitis or in good health (not recorded which).

This clonotype came up many times. J is TRBJ2-1 and V is TRBV5-1; a possible D gene is TRBD1 (8 bases). CDR3 length equals 17 residues. CDR1 and CDR2 from the germline V gene are SGHRS and YFSETQ. Trimming removed 4 bases at V and 5 bases at J, with 22 bases between. The CDR3 region is CASSRSTGGQAHNEQFF. In nucleotides, the CDR3 is TGCGCCAGCAGCCGATCCACGGGGGGACAGGCGCACAATGAGCAGTTCTTC.

This clonotype has a count of ten or more. The chain has TRBV27 and TRBJ1-2; D is unclear. The germline CDR1 and CDR2 sequences are MNHEY and SMNVEV (reference sequence). Between the trimmed V and J ends, which lost 8 bases and 5 bases, there was a span of 24 bases. The CDR3 has 16 residues. CDR3 sequence (DNA): TGTGCCAGCGGCCAAGCCAGAGGGCCTAGTGGTTATGGCTACACCTTC. Encoded protein: CASGQARGPSGYGYTF.

The chain employs TRBV12-3 or TRBV12-4 and TRBJ2-2; possibly TRBD1 for D (6 bases). This CDR3 spans 17 amino acids. V was pared by 3 bases and J by 4 bases, with 18 bases between. As DNA, the CDR3 is TGTGCCAGCAGTTTTTTCCGGACAGCGTTGGGCACCGGGGAGCTGTTTTTT. Its translation: CASSFFRTALGTGELFF.

Ten or more counts support this clonotype. The chain employs TRBV5-5 and TRBJ1-1, with D unclear. Germline V gene lookup returns CDR1 SGHKS and CDR2 YYEKEE (reference sequence). Trimming stripped 7 bases from V and 8 bases from J, with 12 bases between. The CDR3 has 11 residues. The CDR3: CASGSNPEAFF. The CDR3 DNA sequence: TGTGCCAGCGGTTCCAACCCCGAAGCTTTCTTT.

The table lists this clonotype with many counts. The CDR3 DNA reads TGTGCCAGCAGACGTGGGACAGGGGGCCCTAATGAAAAACTGTTTTTT. Protein: CASRRGTGGPNEKLFF. The V gene is TRBV7-6, the J gene TRBJ1-4; TRBD1 aligns across 12 bases. Trimming removed 6 bases from V and 3 bases from J; junction bases left unmatched: 5. There are 16 residues in the CDR3. Per the germline V gene, CDR1 is SGHVS and CDR2 is FNYEAQ.

Notes on this clonotype: A much bigger clone sits one base away, suggesting this may be a read error. The chain uses TRBV28 and TRBJ1-5; 7 nucleotides match TRBD1. The length of the CDR3 is 13 residues. Germline V CDR1 and CDR2: MDHEN, SYDVKM. The CDR3 region is CTSNSGGNQPQHF. The CDR3 DNA follows: TGTACCAGCAATTCAGGGGGAAATCAGCCCCAGCATTTT. Full variable domain (outside the CDR3, taken from reference TRBV28 and TRBJ1-5): DVKVTQSSRYLVKRTGEKVFLECVQDMDHENMFWYRQDPGLGLRLIYFSYDVKMKEKGDIPEGYSVSREKKERFSLILESASTNQTSMYLCTSNSGGNQPQHFGDGTRLSIL.

The sample holds many counts of this clonotype. The V call is TRBV13, the J call TRBJ2-5; D may be TRBD1 (7 bases). Per the germline V gene, CDR1 is PRHDT and CDR2 is FYEKMQ (reference sequence). CDR3 length equals 15 residues. V shed 4 bases and J shed 5 bases, with 17 bases lying between them. The CDR3 sequence: CASSSSTTGRETQYF. The CDR3 DNA follows: TGTGCCAGCAGCTCAAGTACGACAGGGAGGGAGACCCAGTACTTC.

This clonotype was counted at least ten times. DNA of the CDR3: TGCGCCAGCAGCTTGACTGGCAGCAGCTCCTACAATGAGCAGTTCTTC. This translates into CASSLTGSSSYNEQFF. The chain links TRBV5-1 to TRBJ2-1; D gene uncertain. CDR1 is SGHRS, CDR2 YFSETQ, per germline. The V end lost 1 base, the J end lost 0 bases, and 11 bases lay between the germline ends. The CDR3 sequence is 16 residues long.

The chain combines TRBV3-1 with TRBJ2-5; D ambiguous. V lost 4 bases and J 5 bases, leaving 8 bases between the germline ends. Per germline, CDR1 LGHDT and CDR2 YNNKEL (reference sequence). The CDR3 runs to 12 residues. The CDR3 here is CASSRLGETQYF. Written as DNA, the CDR3 is TGTGCCAGCAGCCGTCTTGGGGAGACCCAGTACTTC.

This clonotype has at least ten counts. CDR3 bases: TGTGCCAGCAGTGCCGGCCGAGGGGCCTACGAGCAGTACTTC. It codes for CASSAGRGAYEQYF. The rearrangement joins TRBV6-1 to TRBJ2-7, with D perhaps being TRBD1 or TRBD2 (5 bases each). The CDR3 contains 14 residues. The germline CDR1 and CDR2 sequences are MNHNS and SASEGT. Trimming shortened V by 4 bases and J by 2 bases, and 12 bases separated the two germline ends.

This clonotype was observed at least ten times. J is TRBJ2-1 and V is TRBV9; TRBD1 is a possible D gene (5 bases). CDR3 size: 16 residues. Per the germline V gene, CDR1 is SGDLS and CDR2 is YYNGEE. Between the trimmed V and J ends, which lost 0 bases and 3 bases, there was a span of 13 bases. CDR3 coding DNA: TGTGCCAGCAGCGTAGCGAAAGGGGAAGGCTACAATGAGCAGTTCTTC. Amino acids: CASSVAKGEGYNEQFF.

This clonotype came up many times. The rearrangement joins TRBV6-5 to TRBJ1-2, with a weak D call TRBD1 (6 bases). This CDR3 region has 13 residues. V lost 2 bases to trimming and J lost 5 bases, with 9 bases between them. Germline loops: CDR1 MNHEY, CDR2 SVGAGI. The CDR3 sequence: CASSYGQLYGYTF. The CDR3 DNA reads as TGTGCCAGCAGTTACGGACAGTTATATGGCTACACCTTC.

This clonotype has ten or more counts. This chain connects TRBV7-2 to TRBJ2-4; D might be TRBD1 (6 bases). The V gene lost 4 bases and the J gene lost 5 bases, with 12 bases spanning the gap. The germline CDR1 and CDR2 sequences are SGHTA and FQGNSA. This CDR3 comprises 14 residues. CDR3 nucleotides: TGTGCCAGCAGCTCCCCAGGGGATCAAAACATTCAGTACTTC. Translated: CASSSPGDQNIQYF.

This clonotype was seen many times. The chain is built from TRBV10-3 and TRBJ2-3; 10 bases line up with TRBD2. Trimming removed 8 bases from V and 3 bases from J; junction bases left unmatched: 8. This CDR3 has 15 amino acids. Germline V gives CDR1 ENHRY, CDR2 SYGVKD. This CDR3 is CAIAPSGGLTDTQYF. The CDR3 DNA reads TGTGCCATCGCGCCTAGCGGGGGTTTAACAGATACGCAGTATTTT.

This clonotype was recorded at least ten times. The rearrangement uses TRBV20-1 and TRBJ2-7; 14 bases map to TRBD2. CDR3 size: 16 residues. Unmatched junction bases numbered 7, after V lost 6 bases and J lost 0 bases. Germline CDR1 reads DFQATT; CDR2 reads SNEGSKA (reference sequence). In nucleotides, the CDR3 is TGCAGTGCCGCCGGGACTAGCGGGGGCGACTCCTACGAGCAGTACTTC. Translated: CSAAGTSGGDSYEQYF.

The chain combines TRBV30 with TRBJ2-3; 8 nucleotides agree with TRBD1. Per germline, CDR1 GTSNPN and CDR2 SVGIG (reference sequence). V lost 5 bases to trimming and J lost 1 base; unmatched junction nucleotides: 11. This CDR3 has 16 residues. The CDR3 loop is CAWGKGDRRRTDTQYF. The CDR3 DNA reads TGTGCCTGGGGGAAAGGGGACAGGAGACGCACAGATACGCAGTATTTT.

This clonotype was seen just once. The J gene is TRBJ2-7, the V gene TRBV3-1, with D perhaps TRBD2 (6 bases). The CDR3 is made up of 15 amino acids. Trimming removed 1 base at V and 6 bases at J, with 16 bases between. Germline V gives CDR1 LGHDT, CDR2 YNNKEL (reference sequence). CDR3 loop: CASSQVTRAGGEQYF. The DNA for the CDR3 is TGTGCCAGCAGCCAAGTGACTAGGGCTGGCGGCGAGCAGTACTTC.

This clonotype was recorded at least ten times. The chain carries TRBV4-1 and TRBJ1-1; the D gene is possibly TRBD1 (5 bases). Trimming left V 4 bases short and J 6 bases short, with 21 bases between. The V gene's germline CDR1 is MGHRA and CDR2 YSYEKL. There are 16 residues in the CDR3. The CDR3, as DNA: TGCGCCAGCAGCCGGCCCTTAGGGGAGGCGGTCCCTGAAGCTTTCTTT. This codes for CASSRPLGEAVPEAFF.

The chain has TRBV2 and TRBJ2-3, with D perhaps TRBD2 (6 bases). Per the germline V gene, CDR1 is SNHLY and CDR2 is FYNNEI. V was shortened by 4 bases and J by 2 bases, with 13 bases between the two germline ends. The CDR3 length is 15 residues. The CDR3 bases are TGTGCCAGCAGTGGACTAGACCAAATCACAGATACGCAGTATTTT. Amino acid sequence: CASSGLDQITDTQYF. Looking up the rest from reference TRBV2 and TRBJ2-3 gives the full variable domain: EPEVTQTPSHQVTQMGQEVILRCVPISNHLYFYWYRQILGQKVEFLVSFYNNEISEKSEIFDDQFSVERPDGSNFTLKIRSTKLEDSAMYFCASSGLDQITDTQYFGPGTRLTVL.

This clonotype has just a few counts. The chain joins TRBV20-1 to TRBJ2-1, with 15 bases aligning to TRBD2. V gave up 5 bases and J gave up 7 bases; unmatched junction bases: 6. There are 15 residues in the CDR3. The V gene's germline CDR1 is DFQATT and CDR2 SNEGSKA (reference sequence). This CDR3 reads CSAPRGTSGGNEQFF. CDR3 DNA sequence: TGCAGTGCTCCGAGGGGGACTAGCGGGGGGAATGAGCAGTTCTTC.

This clonotype was found many times. The V and J genes are TRBV6-1 and TRBJ1-5; D might be TRBD1 (6 bases). Germline values: CDR1 MNHNS, CDR2 SASEGT. The CDR3 sequence is 14 residues long. Trimming shortened V by 6 bases and J by 8 bases, and 17 bases separated the two germline ends. CDR3 DNA: TGTGCCAGCAGACCCACAGGGAGGGGCAAGCCCCAGCATTTT. Translating it yields CASRPTGRGKPQHF.

Ten or more counts support this clonotype. CDR3 sequence: CASSSMGAGELFF. The CDR3 nucleotides are TGTGCCAGCAGTTCCATGGGGGCCGGGGAGCTGTTTTTT. This chain links TRBV28 with TRBJ2-2; D may be TRBD1 or TRBD2 (5 bases each). This CDR3 comprises 13 residues. Germline V gene lookup returns CDR1 MDHEN and CDR2 SYDVKM. Trimming took off 4 bases at V and 6 bases at J, with 9 bases between the two ends.

Ten or more counts support this clonotype. The V gene is TRBV29-1, the J gene TRBJ2-2; 9 bases map to TRBD2. Germline V gene data show CDR1 as SQVTM and CDR2 as ANQGSEA. Trimming took 5 bases from V and 6 from J; bases not matched to a gene: 4. There are 13 residues in the CDR3. CDR3: CSVSGGSAGELFF. CDR3 in DNA: TGCAGCGTTAGCGGGGGGAGCGCCGGGGAGCTGTTTTTT.

This clonotype was seen at least ten times. The genes are TRBV20-1 and TRBJ2-7; no clear D gene. The CDR3 runs 13 residues. The V gene's germline CDR1 is DFQATT and CDR2 SNEGSKA (reference sequence). The V gene lost 1 base and the J gene lost 3 bases, with 10 bases spanning the gap. The CDR3 DNA reads TGCAGTGCTAGAGGGGTACGGAACTACGAGCAGTACTTC. This codes for CSARGVRNYEQYF.

This clonotype was recorded at least ten times. This chain links TRBV4-1 with TRBJ1-1; D call uncertain. CDR3 length equals 15 residues. Trimming took off 1 base at V and 1 base at J, with 10 bases between the two ends. Germline assignment: CDR1 MGHRA and CDR2 YSYEKL. The CDR3 loop reads CASSQVGKRNTEAFF. CDR3 in DNA: TGCGCCAGCAGCCAAGTGGGAAAACGGAACACTGAAGCTTTCTTT.

J is TRBJ2-4 and V is TRBV3-1, with D unclear. The CDR3 is 14 amino acids. Germline values: CDR1 LGHDT, CDR2 YNNKEL (reference sequence). The ends were cut back, 1 base at V and 8 bases at J, with 12 bases in the middle. CDR3 in amino acids: CASSQGRDFDIQYF. CDR3 nucleotides: TGTGCCAGCAGCCAAGGAAGGGATTTTGACATTCAGTACTTC.

The table lists this clonotype with many counts. The chain has TRBV4-1 and TRBJ1-2; unclear D gene. Germline loops: CDR1 MGHRA, CDR2 YSYEKL. Trimming shortened V by 4 bases and J by 8 bases, and 17 bases separated the two germline ends. This CDR3 contains 14 residues. The CDR3 here is CASSPLDGVSGYTF. DNA for the CDR3: TGCGCCAGCAGCCCTCTGGACGGGGTGAGCGGCTACACCTTC.

The sample holds many counts of this clonotype. CDR3: CASSYSGQEQFF. The CDR3 DNA reads TGTGCCAGCAGTTATTCGGGACAGGAGCAGTTCTTC. The rearrangement joins TRBV6-6 to TRBJ2-1; TRBD1 agrees at 7 bases. CDR1 and CDR2 from the germline V gene are MNHNY and SVGAGI (reference sequence). CDR3 size: 12 residues. V was clipped by 3 bases and J by 10 bases; unmatched bases: 3.

Ten or more counts support this clonotype. The chain carries TRBV12-3 or TRBV12-4 and TRBJ2-3, with D possibly TRBD1 on 5 matching bases. This CDR3 has 14 residues. With 5 bases removed from V and 1 base from J, the gap between germline ends came to 10 bases. CDR3 nucleotide sequence: TGTGCCAGCAGTCAGGGTTGGGGCACAGATACGCAGTATTTT. This encodes CASSQGWGTDTQYF.